This TCR beta chain came from a study of siplizumab effects on memory and regulatory T cells. With respect to this clone: Its antigen is currently unknown.

Study-level results: Suppressive capability of dividing Tregs from siplizumab cultures went unverified. Under siplizumab, alloreactive sequences traced to unstimulated CD4+ memory cells were significantly reduced. Roughly 80-97% of proliferating CD4+ or CD8+ clones defied assignment to a naive or memory phenotype.

CDR1 is SGHTA, CDR2 FQGTGA, per germline. The CDR3 runs to 13 residues. V was cut by 5 bases and J by 8 bases, with 12 bases left in between. Data came from immunoSEQ multiplex PCR; TCRdb stores just in-frame clones and leaves some out. The sample comprises some 100,000 clones, 75% to 95% of which are singletons, and under 3% rests with the top ten. Sequenced: CD4+ T cells sorted from blood. The TCR was taken from a human donor in good health. Some clones in this sample may be carry-over from other donors' samples. The chain carries TRBV7-3 and TRBJ1-4; no clear D gene. CDR3: CASSRTPGEKLFF. In nucleotides, the CDR3 is TGTGCCAGCAGCCGAACCCCCGGGGAAAAACTGTTTTTT.